This TCR beta chain was documented in a study of T-cell memory formation after mild COVID-19 (dated by TCRdb to the early 2020s). Regarding the study in general: TCR sequence clusters from the two donors were largely donor specific. Longitudinal TCRalpha and TCRbeta repertoire sequencing tracked T-cell clones expanding and contracting after mild COVID-19 in two donors. Two young, previously healthy adult volunteers made up the cohort, one male and one female. General findings and caveats noted by the study authors: The second-wave clones that peaked on day 37 were not confirmed to be SARS-CoV-2 specific. The study included only a couple of mild cases, and larger cohorts that include severe cases with pre-infection samples were judged to be necessary. Clones that contracted from day 15 to 85 showed balanced CD4/CD8 phenotypes, whereas a second wave of clones that expanded from day 15 to 37 leaned towards CD4+. Contracting CD4+ clones turned up mainly in the CM and EM memory subsets, whereas EMRA was where CD8+ clones were enriched. Some responding clones were detected in pre-infection memory, suggesting pre-existing cross-reactive memory T cells joined the SARS-CoV-2 response.

PBMCs were isolated by Ficoll-Paque density gradient centrifugation. TCRdb shows the sequencer as Illumina NovaSeq 6000. cDNA libraries for TCRalpha and TCRbeta were prepared by 5'RACE using constant-segment primers, with sample barcodes and unique molecular identifiers added. RNA was extracted from every sample with Trizol reagent. Amplification of the libraries took two PCR steps, and the second step added a second sample barcode plus Illumina TruSeq adapters. The libraries were sequenced on an Illumina NovaSeq using 2 x 150 bp paired-end reads. The published analysis was carried out like this. Reads were demultiplexed and collapsed into UMI-guided consensus sequences with migec v1.2.7. With mixcr v2.1.11, UMI consensuses were aligned to TRA and TRB V and J templates and assembled into clonotypes. Clonotypes were classified as expanded or contracted when called significant by both edgeR and NoisET, with noise models trained on biological replicates. edgeR calls used a false discovery rate-adjusted p below 0.01 and a log2 fold-change threshold of 1. As an exploratory analysis of dynamics, max-normalized trajectories of the 1000 most abundant clonotypes were examined with PCA combined with hierarchical clustering. Separately sequenced CD4+ and CD8+ repertoires were used to assign a CD4 or CD8 phenotype to each responding clone. TCRdb cleaned the public reads at Q25 with fastp, built clones with MiXCR and kept in-frame beta chains. Each entry merges the rows of one CDR3 protein and shows their most common DNA and genes. TCRdb, not the authors, supplied the V and J calls. The sample table lists roughly 600,000 distinct CDR3 sequences, over 15% of them with a count of one. The ten most abundant clones make up 12% of the sample.

At the junction V is shortened by 7 bases and J by 5 bases; bases outside the gene matches: 9. Looking up the germline V gene (reference sequence) yields CDR1 LNHDA and CDR2 SQIVND. The CDR3 runs 15 residues from the cysteine to the phenylalanine. Only the CDR3 DNA is retained, 45 bases long and in frame from the first base. This clonotype was seen a handful of times. Which antigen it targets is not known. Base qualities are not provided; no much larger clone lies one nucleotide away. The clonotype was recovered from an adult woman who had mild COVID-19 (a few samples of this study predate the infection). The sample titles of this study are shuffled in the database, so cell type and time point are left out; the donor was told from shared clones. The sequenced sample was PBMCs or a T cell subset sorted from them (not recorded which). This sequence uses TRBV19 and TRBJ1-5; TRBD1 aligns with 9 central bases. The CDR3 corresponds to CASNLGTGIYQPQHF. The base sequence is TGTGCCAGTAACCTAGGGACAGGGATCTATCAGCCCCAGCATTTT.